Below are 19 T cell receptor beta chains sequenced from a single sample in a study of CD8 T cells in Susac syndrome. Random hexamers were used to reverse transcribe an amount of roughly 0.45 to 1 ug RNA. One entry per CDR3 protein results from TCRdb running MiXCR on the immunoSEQ multiplex PCR reads. Of about 140,000 distinct CDR3 sequences in the sample, about 95% are singletons; the top ten hold over 0.1%. The specimen sequenced was CD4+ T cells from PBMCs. These receptors were collected from a human donor with multiple sclerosis.

The CDR3 sequence: CSANRANQPQHF. CDR3 in DNA: TGCAGTGCTAACAGGGCCAATCAGCCCCAGCATTTT. V gene TRBV20-1 combines with J gene TRBJ1-5, with a tentative D call TRBD1 (6 bases). V was trimmed by 4 bases and J by 3 bases, leaving 7 bases between them. The germline V gene has CDR1 DFQATT and CDR2 SNEGSKA (reference sequence). The CDR3 is 12 amino acids.

This clonotype occurred once. J is TRBJ2-5 and V is TRBV4-1; possible D gene TRBD2, 6 bases. The CDR3 runs to 14 residues. V gave up 1 base and J gave up 2 bases, with 8 bases separating them. Germline-derived CDR1 and CDR2 are MGHRA and YSYEKL. The DNA for the CDR3 is TGCGCCAGCAGCCAAGTGCGGGGTCAAGAGACCCAGTACTTC. Translated, it gives CASSQVRGQETQYF.

The V and J genes are TRBV7-2 and TRBJ2-2; a weak D match, TRBD1 (5 bases). The germline V gene encodes CDR1 SGHTA and CDR2 FQGNSA. The CDR3 has 14 residues. V was pared by 6 bases and J by 4 bases, with 12 bases between. CDR3 residues: CASSRTTATGELFF. The CDR3, as DNA: TGTGCCAGCAGTAGGACAACGGCCACCGGGGAGCTGTTTTTT.

This clonotype appeared once. This CDR3 is CASSLLQASGYNEQFF. The CDR3 bases are TGCGCCAGCAGCCTCCTCCAGGCCTCGGGCTACAATGAGCAGTTCTTC. The chain has TRBV5-1 and TRBJ2-1; D is uncertain. This CDR3 contains 16 residues. With 4 bases removed from V and 3 bases from J, the gap between germline ends came to 17 bases. CDR1 SGHRS and CDR2 YFSETQ come from the germline V gene.

This chain links TRBV20-1 with TRBJ1-2, with D uncertain. This CDR3 has 14 residues. Trimming left V 0 bases short and J 2 bases short, with 10 bases between. Germline CDR1 DFQATT, CDR2 SNEGSKA (reference sequence). CDR3 DNA sequence: TGCAGTGCTAGAGATCTGGGTTGGAACTATGGCTACACCTTC. This translates into CSARDLGWNYGYTF.

This chain joins TRBV29-1 and TRBJ1-2; 7 positions match TRBD1. J was trimmed by 3 bases and V by 7 bases; bases with no gene match: 14. Germline CDR1 and CDR2: SQVTM and ANQGSEA. This CDR3 is built from 15 residues. The CDR3 protein is CSAPRFGDRDYGYTF. The CDR3 DNA follows: TGCAGCGCCCCGCGATTTGGAGACAGGGACTATGGCTACACCTTC.

The rearrangement links TRBV28 to TRBJ2-3; possible D gene TRBD1, 6 bases. Germline V lookup: CDR1 MDHEN, CDR2 SYDVKM. Trimming removed 0 bases from V and 7 bases from J, with 8 bases in between. CDR3 length: 13 amino acids. The CDR3 reads CASSLWDSNTQYF. The CDR3 bases are TGTGCCAGCAGTTTATGGGACAGCAATACGCAGTATTTT.

The CDR3 DNA sequence: TGCGCCAGCAGCTTGGTGGGGACAGACTACGAGCAGTACTTC. It encodes CASSLVGTDYEQYF. V is TRBV5-1 and J is TRBJ2-7, with 7 positions matching TRBD1. With 0 bases clipped from V and 3 bases from J, the junction kept 3 bases outside the gene matches. Per germline, CDR1 SGHRS and CDR2 YFSETQ. The CDR3 runs 14 residues. Together with reference TRBV5-1 and TRBJ2-7, the CDR3 gives the full variable domain: KAGVTQTPRYLIKTRGQQVTLSCSPISGHRSVSWYQQTPGQGLQFLFEYFSETQRNKGNFPGRFSGRQFSNSRSEMNVSTLELGDSALYLCASSLVGTDYEQYFGPGTRLTVT.

The chain has TRBV5-1 and TRBJ1-5; D might be TRBD1 (5 bases). Germline assignment: CDR1 SGHRS and CDR2 YFSETQ. V dropped 0 bases and J dropped 1 base, with 11 bases sitting between them. CDR3 size: 16 residues. The CDR3 loop is CASSLGGWGSNQPQHF. Written as DNA, the CDR3 is TGCGCCAGCAGCTTGGGCGGTTGGGGGAGCAATCAGCCCCAGCATTTT. Combining the CDR3 with reference TRBV5-1 and TRBJ1-5 gives the whole variable domain KAGVTQTPRYLIKTRGQQVTLSCSPISGHRSVSWYQQTPGQGLQFLFEYFSETQRNKGNFPGRFSGRQFSNSRSEMNVSTLELGDSALYLCASSLGGWGSNQPQHFGDGTRLSIL.

This rearrangement joins TRBV7-9 to TRBJ2-5; tentatively, D is TRBD1 or TRBD2 (7 bases each). V was clipped by 5 bases and J by 4 bases, with 11 bases between them. Germline CDR1 reads SEHNR; CDR2 reads FQNEAQ (reference sequence). The CDR3 covers 13 residues. CDR3 amino acids: CASSPRGGETQYF. The CDR3, as DNA: TGTGCCAGCAGCCCCAGGGGGGGAGAGACCCAGTACTTC.

This clonotype was observed a single time. The chain recombines TRBV9 with TRBJ2-5; 10 positions agree with TRBD2. Germline CDR1 and CDR2: SGDLS and YYNGEE. This CDR3 contains 16 residues. V trimming: 2 bases; J trimming: 5 bases; junction bases outside the gene matches: 9. CDR3 protein: CASSVDSGGYRETQYF. The CDR3 DNA sequence: TGTGCCAGCAGCGTGGATAGCGGGGGGTACCGGGAGACCCAGTACTTC. Together with reference TRBV9 and TRBJ2-5, the CDR3 gives the full variable domain: DSGVTQTPKHLITATGQRVTLRCSPRSGDLSVYWYQQSLDQGLQFLIQYYNGEERAKGNILERFSAQQFPDLHSELNLSSLELGDSALYFCASSVDSGGYRETQYFGPGTRLLVL.

J is TRBJ1-3 and V is TRBV20-1; D unclear. Germline V gene lookup returns CDR1 DFQATT and CDR2 SNEGSKA (reference sequence). The CDR3 loop spans 11 amino acids. V lost 2 bases, J lost 4 bases, and 3 bases lay in between. CDR3 nucleotide sequence: TGCAGTGCTAGACAGGGAAACACCATATATTTT. This codes for CSARQGNTIYF.

This chain uses TRBV5-6 with TRBJ1-5; TRBD1 is a possible D gene (5 bases). Per germline, CDR1 SGHDT and CDR2 YYEEEE. V lost 3 bases and J lost 0, with 16 bases in between. The CDR3 has 17 amino acids. Here the CDR3 DNA reads TGTGCCAGCAGCTCTGCAATAGGCAGGGATAGCAATCAGCCCCAGCATTTT. Its protein is CASSSAIGRDSNQPQHF.

This clonotype was recorded once. This chain joins TRBV6-6 and TRBJ2-2; D may match TRBD1 or TRBD2 (5 bases each). This CDR3 is built from 13 residues. Germline assignment: CDR1 MNHNY and CDR2 SVGAGI (reference sequence). V was trimmed by 6 bases and J by 7 bases, leaving 12 bases between them. CDR3 sequence reads: CASRNGAGGELFF. CDR3 nucleotides: TGTGCCAGCAGGAACGGGGCGGGCGGGGAGCTGTTTTTT.

The table lists this clonotype with a count of one. CDR3 bases: TGTGCCAGCTCATCTAGGGTCGGGGGGACCGACAATGAGCAGTTCTTC. Protein: CASSSRVGGTDNEQFF. The chain combines TRBV18 with TRBJ2-1, with 7 nucleotides matching TRBD2. The CDR3 is made up of 16 amino acids. The germline gives CDR1 KGHSH, CDR2 LQKENI. After removal of 5 bases from V and 5 bases from J, the junction contained 12 bases not matched to a gene.

The V and J genes are TRBV7-9 and TRBJ2-1; TRBD1 agrees at 8 bases. This CDR3 has 16 amino acids. Trimming at V came to 4 bases and at J to 3 bases, leaving 8 bases not matched to a gene. CDR1 and CDR2 (germline): SEHNR, FQNEAQ (reference sequence). The CDR3 reads CASSSSYRGDYNEQFF. Written as DNA, the CDR3 is TGTGCCAGCAGCTCCAGTTACAGGGGGGACTACAATGAGCAGTTCTTC.

The chain employs TRBV5-1 and TRBJ1-1; 9 nucleotides line up with TRBD1. Germline CDR1 SGHRS, CDR2 YFSETQ. This CDR3 is built from 17 residues. Trimming cost V 3 bases and J 0 bases; bases outside gene matches: 9. CDR3 loop: CASSSAQGARMNTEAFF. DNA for the CDR3: TGCGCCAGCAGCTCCGCACAGGGGGCCCGGATGAACACTGAAGCTTTCTTT.

This clonotype was seen once. This chain joins TRBV29-1 and TRBJ2-3; D not resolved. V lost 0 bases to trimming and J lost 2 bases, with 12 bases between them. This CDR3 is built from 15 residues. Germline V CDR1 and CDR2: SQVTM, ANQGSEA. For the CDR3, the DNA is TGCAGCGTTGAAGATAGAACTTTCTCCACAGATACGCAGTATTTT. Protein: CSVEDRTFSTDTQYF.

About this clonotype: The junction shows a germline mismatch at one end, possibly a read error. The V and J genes are TRBV24-1 and TRBJ2-1; 7 bases fit TRBD1. Germline V gene lookup returns CDR1 KGHDR and CDR2 SFDVKD. The CDR3 sequence is 15 residues long. The CDR3 here is CATSDSGTADNEQLF. CDR3 nucleotides: TGTGCCACCAGTGATTCCGGGACAGCTGACAATGAGCAGCTCTTT.